Listed below are T cell receptor beta chains from one sample, sequenced in a study of regulatory T cells in long-lasting Graves disease. One entry per CDR3 protein, called by TCRdb with MiXCR from the multiplex PCR reads. The repertoire includes 400,000 to 450,000 distinct CDR3 sequences, about 15% of them detected once, and about a sixth sits in the top ten. These sequences were also reported in another study, on T cells in Graves' hyperthyroidism and ophthalmopathy.

Sequenced material: peripheral blood mononuclear cells (PBMCs), taken at new diagnosis, from a patient treated with antithyroid drugs. The receptors come from a woman aged 25 to 45 with Graves disease. CDR3s include the opening cysteine and the closing phenylalanine or tryptophan. Each record gives: V gene, J gene, D gene, CDR3 protein. D genes are given only for firm matches.

>TRBV2|TRBJ2-5|TRBD1
CASSDRGLAAQYF
>TRBV4-1|TRBJ1-2|-
CASSQVTVAGPWGYGYTF
>TRBV20-1|TRBJ2-2|-
CSARTSSNTGELFF
>TRBV7-8|TRBJ2-5|TRBD2
CASSLAAGGPINQETQYF
>TRBV10-2|TRBJ2-5|-
CASSVVLERETQYF
>TRBV2|TRBJ2-7|TRBD2
CASSETRASGGGEQYF
>TRBV27|TRBJ1-5|TRBD1
CASSPRQGGQPQHF
>TRBV10-3|TRBJ2-3|TRBD2
CAISESGSGTDTQYF
>TRBV6-2/TRBV6-3|TRBJ2-1|-
CASAPTYNEQFF
>TRBV28|TRBJ1-6|-
CASSSPRTGTSISPLHF
>TRBV18|TRBJ1-5|-
CASSPGQLSNQPQHF
>TRBV20-1|TRBJ2-7|-
CSALRDEQYF
>TRBV18|TRBJ1-5|-
CASSPGLDQPQHF
>TRBV5-6|TRBJ2-7|-
CASSPKSQSYEQYF
>TRBV7-9|TRBJ2-1|TRBD2
CASSSLTSGSRDEQFF
>TRBV10-3|TRBJ1-1|TRBD1
CAITKDRGTEAFF
>TRBV4-2|TRBJ2-3|TRBD2
CASSQDRLAGVDTQYF
>TRBV6-2/TRBV6-3|TRBJ2-7|TRBD2
CASRRLAGPLQRLKNSYEQYF
>TRBV28|TRBJ2-7|-
CASTPTSMGGPSYEQYF
>TRBV4-1|TRBJ2-1|-
CASSQDLGSYNEQFF
>TRBV5-1|TRBJ2-3|TRBD1
CASSYGQGVTDTQYF
>TRBV3-1|TRBJ1-4|TRBD1
CASSPPGTGGLKEKLFF
>TRBV4-1|TRBJ2-5|TRBD2
CASSQGGLAGAPETQYF
>TRBV6-2/TRBV6-3|TRBJ1-5|TRBD1
CASSEYWDSNSNQPQHF
>TRBV30|TRBJ2-7|TRBD2
CAWSANSGSFSEQYF
>TRBV24-1|TRBJ2-5|-
CATSDLRGIAGEETQYF
>TRBV29-1|TRBJ1-1|TRBD1
CSAGQGMNTEAFF
>TRBV6-1|TRBJ2-1|TRBD2
CASIPGGSGFYNEQFF
>TRBV30|TRBJ1-1|TRBD1
CAWSRIRGRHTEAFF
>TRBV7-3|TRBJ2-2|-
CASSLGDTGELFF
>TRBV11-3|TRBJ1-1|-
CASSEGSRTEAFF
>TRBV28|TRBJ1-2|-
CASSGPGITF
>TRBV30|TRBJ1-4|TRBD1
CAWSAPQGRLEKLFF
>TRBV4-1|TRBJ1-5|-
CASSQVPSEGNQPQHF
>TRBV6-2/TRBV6-3|TRBJ1-6|-
CASSYALSPLHF
>TRBV20-1|TRBJ2-2|-
CSVILNTGELFF
>TRBV11-3|TRBJ2-4|-
CASSLEISTIAKNIQYF
>TRBV28|TRBJ1-2|TRBD1
CASRGGQGEVNYGYTF
>TRBV10-3|TRBJ2-1|-
CAISEIGNEQFF